These T cell receptor beta chains were read from a single sample in a study of cytomegalovirus exposure and HLA in healthy donors. The repertoire was sequenced with immunoSEQ multiplex PCR; TCRdb's copy has only in-frame clones and lacks some. The table lists some 53,000 clones. Specimen: PBMCs. All receptors derive from a woman between 55 and 75 years old in good health and CMV-seropositive. Both conserved end residues are part of each CDR3. D genes are given only for firm matches.

v_call	d_call	j_call	cdr3_aa	cdr3_nt
TRBV6-1	NA	TRBJ2-5	CASTNTGYQETQYF	TGTGCCAGCACCAATACAGGGTACCAAGAGACCCAGTACTTC
TRBV7-9	NA	TRBJ1-1	CASSLGGFLNTEAFF	TGTGCCAGCAGCTTAGGGGGCTTCCTGAACACTGAAGCTTTCTTT
TRBV18	TRBD1	TRBJ2-2	CASSRQGADTGELFF	TGTGCCAGCTCCCGCCAGGGGGCCGACACCGGGGAGCTGTTTTTT
TRBV5-1	NA	TRBJ1-6	CASSLDTNSPLHF	TGCGCCAGCAGCCTCGACACCAATTCACCCCTCCACTTT
TRBV10-1	NA	TRBJ1-5	CASSDNSGQPQHF	TGCGCCAGCAGTGATAACAGCGGCCAGCCCCAGCATTTT
TRBV5-1	TRBD2	TRBJ2-1	CASSRVLGGDDEQFF	TGCGCCAGCAGCCGAGTACTCGGGGGGGACGATGAGCAGTTCTTC
TRBV18	NA	TRBJ2-7	CASSPPLQGYEQYF	TGTGCCAGCTCACCACCGCTACAGGGCTACGAGCAGTACTTC
TRBV4-1	NA	TRBJ1-1	CASSQDSIGSRGNTEAFF	TGCGCCAGCAGCCAAGACTCCATTGGGTCGAGGGGGAATACTGAAGCTTTCTTT
TRBV11-2	NA	TRBJ1-1	CASSPLGGTEAFF	TGTGCCAGCAGTCCTTTGGGGGGCACTGAAGCTTTCTTT
TRBV19	NA	TRBJ2-1	CASSIVTGEQFF	TGTGCCAGTAGTATAGTCACTGGTGAGCAGTTCTTC
TRBV6-5	TRBD1	TRBJ1-2	CATVGQGFNYGYTF	TGTGCCACCGTGGGACAGGGGTTCAATTATGGCTACACCTTC
TRBV6-6	TRBD1	TRBJ1-3	CATKWGRGPGNTIYF	TGTGCCACCAAGTGGGGCAGGGGGCCTGGAAACACCATATATTTT
TRBV11-3	NA	TRBJ1-1	CASSLETRVNTEAFF	TGTGCCAGCAGCTTAGAGACCAGGGTGAACACTGAAGCTTTCTTT
TRBV14	NA	TRBJ2-3	CASSQSQGRDTQYF	TGTGCCAGCAGCCAAAGTCAGGGGCGCGATACGCAGTATTTT
TRBV5-1	NA	TRBJ2-2	CASSNSENTGELFF	TGCGCCAGCAGCAATAGCGAGAACACCGGGGAGCTGTTTTTT
TRBV18	NA	TRBJ1-5	CASSRRGNQPQHF	TGTGCCAGCTCGCGACGGGGCAATCAGCCCCAGCATTTT
TRBV5-1	TRBD1	TRBJ1-2	CASSPGQGALSGYTF	TGCGCCAGCAGCCCAGGACAGGGGGCTTTAAGCGGCTACACCTTC
TRBV4-1	TRBD1	TRBJ1-1	CASSQEPTGVSEAFF	TGCGCCAGCAGCCAAGAACCGACAGGGGTATCTGAAGCTTTCTTT
TRBV7-2	TRBD1	TRBJ1-4	CASSRRDSQVEKLFF	TGTGCCAGCAGCCGCCGGGACAGCCAAGTTGAAAAACTGTTTTTT
TRBV5-1	TRBD1	TRBJ1-3	CASSSGQASGNTIYF	TGCGCCAGCAGCTCGGGACAGGCCTCTGGAAACACCATATATTTT
TRBV2	TRBD1	TRBJ2-3	CASRKDRGNADTQYF	TGTGCCAGCAGAAAAGACAGGGGGAACGCAGATACGCAGTATTTT
TRBV27	NA	TRBJ1-6	CASSFISYNPPLHF	TGTGCCAGCAGTTTCATCTCCTATAATCCACCCCTCCACTTT
TRBV4-1	NA	TRBJ2-5	CASSQEASRETQYF	TGCGCCAGCAGCCAAGAGGCTAGTCGGGAGACCCAGTACTTC
TRBV18	NA	TRBJ1-1	CASSPIEGNTEAFF	TGTGCCAGCTCACCTATCGAGGGGAACACTGAAGCTTTCTTT
TRBV27	TRBD1	TRBJ1-6	CASSLSNRGNSPLHF	TGTGCCAGCAGTTTATCCAACAGGGGGAATTCACCCCTCCACTTT
TRBV9	NA	TRBJ1-2	CASSVVASGGYTF	TGTGCCAGCAGCGTAGTTGCCAGCGGGGGCTACACCTTC
TRBV10-3	NA	TRBJ2-2	CAISESGQAFTGELFF	TGTGCCATCAGTGAGTCTGGGCAGGCCTTCACCGGGGAGCTGTTTTTT
TRBV6-1	NA	TRBJ1-5	CASNPTGSNQPQHF	TGTGCCAGCAACCCTACAGGGAGCAATCAGCCCCAGCATTTT
TRBV5-6	TRBD1	TRBJ1-1	CASSLNRGWTEAFF	TGTGCCAGCAGCTTAAACAGGGGGTGGACTGAAGCTTTCTTT
TRBV19	NA	TRBJ1-5	CASSGQRLSQPQHF	TGTGCCAGTAGTGGACAGCGCTTGAGTCAGCCCCAGCATTTT
TRBV5-1	NA	TRBJ1-5	CASSLGEGGNQPQHF	TGCGCCAGCAGCTTGGGGGAAGGGGGCAATCAGCCCCAGCATTTT
TRBV5-8	TRBD1	TRBJ1-5	CASSLVGGTGGRQPQHF	TGTGCCAGCAGCTTGGTGGGCGGGACAGGGGGACGTCAGCCCCAGCATTTT
TRBV9	NA	TRBJ1-6	CASSVSRTVSPLHF	TGTGCCAGCAGCGTGAGCAGGACAGTTTCACCCCTCCACTTT
TRBV7-9	TRBD1	TRBJ1-2	CASSLAYQGAYGYTF	TGTGCCAGCAGCTTAGCGTACCAGGGGGCGTATGGCTACACCTTC
TRBV4-1	NA	TRBJ2-4	CASSQEQKRWGLAKNIQYF	TGCGCCAGCAGCCAAGAACAGAAAAGGTGGGGACTAGCCAAAAACATTCAGTACTTC
TRBV28	NA	TRBJ2-3	CASSFGGTDTQYF	TGTGCCAGCAGTTTTGGGGGGACAGATACGCAGTATTTT
TRBV5-1	NA	TRBJ2-3	CASSGGLALDTQYF	TGCGCCAGCAGCGGGGGACTCGCTCTAGATACGCAGTATTTT
TRBV5-1	TRBD1	TRBJ2-6	CASSFRTGSSGANVLTF	TGCGCCAGCAGCTTTCGGACAGGGTCTTCTGGGGCCAACGTCCTGACTTTC
TRBV4-1	NA	TRBJ1-1	CASHAGRSPGNTEAFF	TGCGCCAGCCACGCGGGCAGGTCCCCGGGGAACACTGAAGCTTTCTTT
TRBV6-1	NA	TRBJ1-6	CASRQAQSPLHF	TGTGCCAGCAGACAGGCCCAATCACCCCTCCACTTT